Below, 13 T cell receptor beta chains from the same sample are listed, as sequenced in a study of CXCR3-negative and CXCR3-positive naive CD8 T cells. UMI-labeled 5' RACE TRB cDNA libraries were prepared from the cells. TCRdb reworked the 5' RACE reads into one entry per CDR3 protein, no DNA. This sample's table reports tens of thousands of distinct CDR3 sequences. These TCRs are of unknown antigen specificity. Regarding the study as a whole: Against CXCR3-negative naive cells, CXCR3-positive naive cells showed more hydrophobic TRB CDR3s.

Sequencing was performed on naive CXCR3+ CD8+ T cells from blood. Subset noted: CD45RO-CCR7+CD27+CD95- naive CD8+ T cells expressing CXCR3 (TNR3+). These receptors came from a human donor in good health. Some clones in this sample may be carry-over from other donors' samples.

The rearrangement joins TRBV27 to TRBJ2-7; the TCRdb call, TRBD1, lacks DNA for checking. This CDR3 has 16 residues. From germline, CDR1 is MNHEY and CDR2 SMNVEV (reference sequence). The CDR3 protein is CASSLSGTGGSYEQYF.

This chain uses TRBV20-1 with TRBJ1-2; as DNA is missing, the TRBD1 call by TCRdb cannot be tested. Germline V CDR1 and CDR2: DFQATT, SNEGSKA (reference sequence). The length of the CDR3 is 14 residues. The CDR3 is CSARLGQASYGYTF.

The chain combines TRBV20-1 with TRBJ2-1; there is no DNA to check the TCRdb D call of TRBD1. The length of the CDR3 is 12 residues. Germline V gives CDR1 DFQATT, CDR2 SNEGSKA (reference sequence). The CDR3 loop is CSARGGVNEQFF.

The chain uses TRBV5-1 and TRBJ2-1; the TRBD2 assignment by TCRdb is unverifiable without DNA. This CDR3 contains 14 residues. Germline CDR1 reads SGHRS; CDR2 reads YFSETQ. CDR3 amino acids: CASSPQGLYNEQFF.

This CDR3 is CASRPGIFSTDTQYF. This chain links TRBV6-6 with TRBJ2-3; absent DNA, TCRdb's TRBD1 call cannot be checked. The CDR3 contains 15 residues. Germline values: CDR1 MNHNY, CDR2 SVGAGI (reference sequence).

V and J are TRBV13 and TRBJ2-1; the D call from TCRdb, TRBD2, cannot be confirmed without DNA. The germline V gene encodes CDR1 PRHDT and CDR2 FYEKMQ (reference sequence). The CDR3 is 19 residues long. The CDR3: CASSSPGLAGLSSYNEQFF.

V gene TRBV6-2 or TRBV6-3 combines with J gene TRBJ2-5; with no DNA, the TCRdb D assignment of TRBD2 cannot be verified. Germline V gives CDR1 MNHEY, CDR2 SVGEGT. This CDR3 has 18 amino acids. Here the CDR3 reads CASTPEMLWRAYQETQYF.

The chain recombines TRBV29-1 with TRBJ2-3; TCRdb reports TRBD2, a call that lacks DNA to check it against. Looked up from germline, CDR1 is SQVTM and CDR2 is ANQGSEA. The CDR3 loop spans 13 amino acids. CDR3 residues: CSVTSGSTDTQYF.

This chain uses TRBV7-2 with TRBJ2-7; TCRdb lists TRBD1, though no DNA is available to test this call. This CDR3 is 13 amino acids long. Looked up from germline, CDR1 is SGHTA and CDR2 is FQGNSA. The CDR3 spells CASSPRGAYEQYF.

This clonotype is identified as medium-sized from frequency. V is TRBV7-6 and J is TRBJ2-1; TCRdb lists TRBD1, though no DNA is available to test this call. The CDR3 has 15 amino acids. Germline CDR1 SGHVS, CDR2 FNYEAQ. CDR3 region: CASSPFDRDADEQFF.

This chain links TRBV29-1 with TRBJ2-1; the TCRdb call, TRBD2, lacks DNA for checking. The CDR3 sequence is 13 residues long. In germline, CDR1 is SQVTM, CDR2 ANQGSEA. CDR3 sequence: CSVEVRLGPEQFF.

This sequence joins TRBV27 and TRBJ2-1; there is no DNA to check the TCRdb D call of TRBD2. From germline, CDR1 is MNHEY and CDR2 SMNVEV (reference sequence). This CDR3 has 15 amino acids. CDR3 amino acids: CASSLSTSGYNEQFF.

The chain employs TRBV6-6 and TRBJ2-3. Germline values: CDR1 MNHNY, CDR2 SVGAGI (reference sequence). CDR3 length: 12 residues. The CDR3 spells CASSWLGDTQYF.